The entry that follows covers one T cell receptor (beta chain) sequence. The data derive from a study of T cell responses to AZD1222 COVID-19 vaccine. The V end was cut by 3 bases, the J end by 2 bases, with 8 bases between. CDR3 length: 13 amino acids. Germline V CDR1 and CDR2: LNHDA, SQIVND (reference sequence). Clones were read by immunoSEQ multiplex PCR, and TCRdb kept only the in-frame ones, dropping some. The sample holds more than 150,000 clones; 90% are singletons and the top ten take 1.5% to 2%. This receptor was identified in an adult in good health. This chain connects TRBV19 to TRBJ2-7, with D hard to call. This sample comprised peripheral blood, obtained on day 0 of AZD1222 vaccination. CDR3 DNA sequence: TGTGCCAGTAGTATCCCCGAAACCTACGAGCAGTACTTC. Translated: CASSIPETYEQYF. The full variable domain, with the rest looked up from reference TRBV19 and TRBJ2-7, is DGGITQSPKYLFRKEGQNVTLSCEQNLNHDAMYWYRQDPGQGLRLIYYSQIVNDFQKGDIAEGYSVSREKKESFPLTVTSAQKNPTAFYLCASSIPETYEQYFGPGTRLTVT.